The 24 T cell receptor beta chains reported below all come from one sample, sequenced in a study of blood T cell repertoires in COVID-19. TCRdb's copy holds only in-frame clones and misses some; the assay was immunoSEQ multiplex PCR. Of about 89,000 clones in the sample, about three quarters were seen once. The specimen was peripheral blood. These receptors came from a woman aged 80 or older with acute or convalescent COVID-19.

The chain carries TRBV18 and TRBJ1-1; D remains unclear. There are 15 residues in the CDR3. The V end lost 2 bases, the J end lost 0 bases, and 10 bases lay between the germline ends. Germline V gives CDR1 KGHSH, CDR2 LQKENI. In DNA form, the CDR3 reads TGTGCCAGCTCACCAGGGTCTACTATGAACACTGAAGCTTTCTTT. Amino acids: CASSPGSTMNTEAFF.

V gene TRBV28 combines with J gene TRBJ1-2; possibly TRBD1 for D (5 bases). Trimming removed 3 bases at V and 5 bases at J, with 10 bases between. Germline CDR1 reads MDHEN; CDR2 reads SYDVKM. This CDR3 is 13 amino acids long. The DNA of the CDR3 is TGTGCCAGCAGTTTGTTGACAGATTATGGCTACACCTTC. Protein sequence: CASSLLTDYGYTF.

The chain combines TRBV5-1 with TRBJ2-3, with D hard to call. V lost 4 bases to trimming and J lost 1 base, with 16 bases between them. CDR3 length: 16 residues. Germline V gene data show CDR1 as SGHRS and CDR2 as YFSETQ. CDR3 loop: CASSPMPTAGTDTQYF. DNA of the CDR3: TGCGCCAGCAGCCCCATGCCCACGGCGGGCACAGATACGCAGTATTTT.

This clone has ten or more counts. The V and J genes are TRBV9 and TRBJ2-1; the match to TRBD2 covers 8 bases. Trimming took 4 bases from V and 4 from J; bases not matched to a gene: 10. The CDR3 spans 16 residues. CDR1 and CDR2 (germline): SGDLS, YYNGEE. CDR3 loop: CASSPRMAGGYNEQFF. CDR3 nucleotide sequence: TGTGCCAGCAGCCCCCGGATGGCGGGGGGATACAATGAGCAGTTCTTC. The full variable domain, with the rest looked up from reference TRBV9 and TRBJ2-1, is DSGVTQTPKHLITATGQRVTLRCSPRSGDLSVYWYQQSLDQGLQFLIQYYNGEERAKGNILERFSAQQFPDLHSELNLSSLELGDSALYFCASSPRMAGGYNEQFFGPGTRLTVL.

A note on this clone: One junction end does not reproduce the germline sequence, and a read error may be involved. The rearrangement links TRBV30 to TRBJ2-5, with TRBD2 identical over 7 bases. This CDR3 spans 12 amino acids. Per the germline V gene, CDR1 is GTSNPN and CDR2 is SVGIG (reference sequence). For the CDR3, the DNA is TGTGCCGGGAGGGCATCCTCAGAGACCCAGTACTTC. This gives the protein CAGRASSETQYF.

V and J are TRBV7-9 and TRBJ1-1, with D unresolved. Trimming pared 3 bases from V and 1 base from J, leaving 3 bases between. Looked up from germline, CDR1 is SEHNR and CDR2 is FQNEAQ (reference sequence). The CDR3 has 12 amino acids. The CDR3 loop reads CASSFGNTEAFF. DNA of the CDR3: TGTGCCAGCAGCTTCGGGAACACTGAAGCTTTCTTT.

About this clone itself: A junction end diverges from the germline sequence, so it may reflect a read error. The same CDR3 is also encoded by other DNA sequences in this sample. The J gene is TRBJ1-2, the V gene TRBV7-8, with D possibly TRBD1 on 6 matching bases. The V gene's germline CDR1 is SGHVS and CDR2 FQNEAQ. The CDR3 has 14 amino acids. CDR3 coding DNA: TGTGCCAGCAGCCTACGGACAGCCTCCTATGGCTACACCTTT. It codes for CASSLRTASYGYTF.

There are a few counts of this clone. The genes are TRBV30 and TRBJ1-3, with D unresolved. The V gene's germline CDR1 is GTSNPN and CDR2 SVGIG (reference sequence). V gave up 4 bases and J gave up 13 bases, with 23 bases separating them. The CDR3 totals 14 residues. The CDR3 reads CAWKRDFTLEEIYF. Written as DNA, the CDR3 is TGTGCCTGGAAACGGGATTTCACTCTGGAAGAGATATATTTT.

The chain is built from TRBV3-1 (or the pseudogene TRBV3-2) and TRBJ2-7; TRBD1 aligns across 12 bases. Germline CDR1 LGHDT, CDR2 YNNKEL (reference sequence). V lost 2 bases to trimming and J lost 5 bases; unmatched junction nucleotides: 10. CDR3 length: 17 residues. Here the CDR3 DNA reads TGTGCCAGCAGCCAACTACTCGGGACAGGGGGCAAGAACGAGCAGTACTTC. Its protein product is CASSQLLGTGGKNEQYF.

CDR3 coding DNA: TGTGCCAGCAGCGTAACAGGGGGGGCAACTGGAAACACCATATATTTT. This sequence encodes CASSVTGGATGNTIYF. The chain recombines TRBV9 with TRBJ1-3; 8 nucleotides agree with TRBD1. Looked up from germline, CDR1 is SGDLS and CDR2 is YYNGEE. V shed 1 base, J shed 2 bases, and the junction held 5 bases outside the gene matches. The CDR3 runs to 16 residues.

The chain employs TRBV2 and TRBJ2-3; a weak D match, TRBD1 (5 bases). The V gene's germline CDR1 is SNHLY and CDR2 FYNNEI. Trimming took 7 bases from V and 2 from J, leaving 16 bases between them. This CDR3 is 15 amino acids long. The CDR3 loop is CASILQKGLTDTQYF. In DNA, the CDR3 is TGTGCCAGCATCCTCCAAAAGGGGCTCACAGATACGCAGTATTTT.

The table lists this clone with many counts. V gene TRBV6-6 combines with J gene TRBJ2-3, with D tentatively TRBD1 (6 bases). Per germline, CDR1 MNHNY and CDR2 SVGAGI (reference sequence). This CDR3 contains 17 residues. V was pared by 5 bases and J by 9 bases, with 27 bases between. CDR3 region: CASSRSLTEYSQGTQYF. In DNA form, the CDR3 reads TGTGCCAGCAGTCGTTCTCTGACAGAATACTCCCAGGGGACGCAGTATTTT.

V gene TRBV3-1 (or the pseudogene TRBV3-2) combines with J gene TRBJ2-7, with 10 bases identical to TRBD1. The V and J ends lost 3 bases and 3 bases, in that order; junction bases with no gene match: 8. Germline CDR1 is LGHDT and CDR2 is YNNKEL (reference sequence). The CDR3 sequence is 16 residues long. The CDR3 DNA reads TGTGCCAGCAGCCACTCGGGGACAGGGGCTGGCTACGAGCAGTACTTC. Its protein is CASSHSGTGAGYEQYF.

This sequence joins TRBV7-2 and TRBJ1-6, with 8 bases that match TRBD1. CDR3 length: 17 residues. Germline V CDR1 and CDR2: SGHTA, FQGNSA. The J segment lost 4 bases and the V segment lost 1 base, leaving 6 bases of the junction unmatched. For the CDR3, the DNA is TGTGCCAGCAGCTTAGGTGCAGGGGGCGGATATAATTCACCCCTCCACTTT. It encodes CASSLGAGGGYNSPLHF.

The gene calls are TRBV5-1 and TRBJ1-1, with a possible D match to TRBD1 (5 bases). Between the trimmed V and J ends, which lost 4 bases and 2 bases, there was a span of 12 bases. Germline assignment: CDR1 SGHRS and CDR2 YFSETQ. The CDR3 covers 14 residues. The CDR3 loop is CASSEQVTNTEAFF. CDR3 nucleotides: TGCGCCAGCAGCGAACAGGTTACTAACACTGAAGCTTTCTTT.

This chain joins TRBV5-6 and TRBJ1-2, with 7 bases that match TRBD1. V lost 1 base, J lost 4 bases, and 7 bases stayed unmatched. This CDR3 has 15 amino acids. Germline V gives CDR1 SGHDT, CDR2 YYEEEE. The CDR3 region has the DNA TGTGCCAGCAGCTTGCTTGAGGGGGCCTCCTATGGCTACACCTTC. Its protein is CASSLLEGASYGYTF.

J is TRBJ2-5 and V is TRBV7-2; D ambiguous. Trimming cost V 1 base and J 5 bases, with 5 bases left between them. The germline V gene encodes CDR1 SGHTA and CDR2 FQGNSA. The CDR3 covers 12 residues. The CDR3 DNA is TGTGCCAGCAGCTTAGTTTCGGAGACCCAGTACTTC. This translates into CASSLVSETQYF.

The CDR3 here is CASSKAQDRRMNTEAFF. In nucleotides, the CDR3 is TGTGCCAGCAGCAAAGCGCAGGACAGAAGAATGAACACTGAAGCTTTCTTT. This chain connects TRBV21-1 to TRBJ1-1; no check of the table's D call, TRBD1, against the DNA was made. TRBV21-1 is given as a pseudogene. This CDR3 comprises 17 residues.

The chain links TRBV18 to TRBJ1-1, with D perhaps matching TRBD1 (6 bases). The V and J ends lost 1 base and 5 bases respectively, with 11 bases between them. The CDR3 loop spans 14 amino acids. Germline-derived CDR1 and CDR2 are KGHSH and LQKENI. The CDR3 bases are TGTGCCAGCTCACCACAAGGGGGGGAAACTGAAGCTTTCTTT. Its protein is CASSPQGGETEAFF.

This chain uses TRBV7-3 with TRBJ1-1; D is uncertain. Trimming took 3 bases from V and 4 from J, leaving 9 bases between them. Looked up from germline, CDR1 is SGHTA and CDR2 is FQGTGA. This CDR3 has 13 residues. The DNA for the CDR3 is TGTGCCAGCAGCTTGTCGGGTATCACTGAAGCTTTCTTT. Protein sequence: CASSLSGITEAFF.

The chain has TRBV29-1 and TRBJ1-2; 8 bases are shared with TRBD1. The CDR3 consists of 17 residues. Per the germline V gene, CDR1 is SQVTM and CDR2 is ANQGSEA. V dropped 4 bases and J dropped 3; count of bases not matched to a gene: 16. The DNA for the CDR3 is TGCAGCGTTGGGGGGACAGGACGACGCGGGGATCACTATGGCTACACCTTC. Protein sequence: CSVGGTGRRGDHYGYTF.

This clone was counted many times. CDR3: CASSLAARNTGELFF. CDR3 sequence (DNA): TGTGCCAGCAGCTTAGCTGCCAGGAACACCGGGGAGCTGTTTTTT. The chain has TRBV11-1 and TRBJ2-2; D is ambiguous. The CDR3 consists of 15 residues. CDR1 is SGHAT and CDR2 is FQDESV in the germline V gene (reference sequence). The V end was cut by 0 bases, the J end by 1 base, with 6 bases between.

CDR3 residues: CASSYGGLEDTQYF. The CDR3 DNA reads TGTGCCAGCAGTTACGGGGGCTTAGAAGATACGCAGTATTTT. The chain uses TRBV6-5 and TRBJ2-3, with TRBD1 as a possible D gene (6 bases). Per germline, CDR1 MNHEY and CDR2 SVGAGI. V lost 2 bases and J 5 bases, leaving 11 bases between the germline ends. The CDR3 spans 14 residues.

V is TRBV12-3 or TRBV12-4 and J is TRBJ1-4; D is perhaps TRBD1 (5 bases). CDR3 length equals 13 residues. The ends were cut back, 6 bases at V and 7 bases at J, with 12 bases in the middle. In nucleotides, the CDR3 is TGTGCCAGCAGGGACCAGGGTGGTGAAAAACTGTTTTTT. It encodes CASRDQGGEKLFF.